These 30 T cell receptor beta chains were all obtained from the same sample, sequenced in a study of vaccination and CD4 T cells after COVID-19. What these receptors recognize is not known. Cultured CD4+ T cell DNA was sequenced using the Oncomine TCR Beta short-read assay. TCRdb re-analysed the PCR reads in MiXCR, keeping a single row per CDR3 protein. In the table there are some 17,000 distinct CDR3 sequences, approximately 49% of which are singletons. The time point is: late sampling 161 to 241 days after vaccination in a few convalescent patients. Described treatment: roughly 11-day PBMC culture with coronavirus spike peptide pools or control peptides (ViraFEST assay). Sequencing was performed on CD4+ T cells from blood, cultured in vitro, taken about 7 months after SARS-CoV-2 vaccination. The receptors were sampled from a human donor who had recovered from COVID-19.

The rearrangement joins TRBV27 to TRBJ2-1, with 9 nucleotides matching TRBD2. CDR3 length: 15 residues. V was pared by 5 bases and J by 8 bases, with 10 bases of the junction left unmatched. Germline loops: CDR1 MNHEY, CDR2 SMNVEV (reference sequence). CDR3 sequence reads: CASSGSVAGVHEQFF. In DNA form, the CDR3 reads TGTGCCAGCAGTGGGTCGGTAGCGGGAGTTCATGAGCAGTTCTTC.

This clonotype has just a few counts. The chain joins TRBV7-3 to TRBJ2-1; D call uncertain. V dropped 2 bases and J dropped 0 bases, with 8 bases sitting between them. CDR3 size: 15 residues. Germline CDR1 and CDR2: SGHTA and FQGTGA. The DNA for the CDR3 is TGTGCCAGCAGCTTAGTTGCCAGCTCCTACAATGAGCAGTTCTTC. It yields the protein CASSLVASSYNEQFF.

This clonotype has just a few counts. CDR3 residues: CASRVGTGANQPQHF. For the CDR3, the DNA is TGTGCCAGCAGAGTGGGGACAGGGGCCAATCAGCCCCAGCATTTT. The V call is TRBV6-1, the J call TRBJ1-5; 10 positions agree with TRBD1. The V and J ends lost 6 bases and 3 bases, in that order; junction bases with no gene match: 5. The CDR3 is 15 amino acids. Germline CDR1 MNHNS, CDR2 SASEGT.

This clonotype was counted only a few times. V gene TRBV20-1 combines with J gene TRBJ2-7; D unresolved. The CDR3 totals 15 residues. Germline V gene lookup returns CDR1 DFQATT and CDR2 SNEGSKA (reference sequence). Trimming pared 4 bases from V and 4 bases from J, leaving 20 bases between. The CDR3 DNA reads as TGCAGTGCTACAAAATCCGTTAGCCCCGCTTACGAGCAGTACTTC. Translating it yields CSATKSVSPAYEQYF.

The chain couples TRBV7-8 to TRBJ1-2; D unclear. The CDR3 extends over 14 amino acids. Between the trimmed V and J ends, which lost 3 bases and 4 bases, there was a span of 12 bases. CDR1 SGHVS and CDR2 FQNEAQ come from the germline V gene. The CDR3 DNA follows: TGTGCCAGCAGCTTCCGAAGCCCCCCCTATGGCTACACCTTC. Translated, it gives CASSFRSPPYGYTF. The full variable domain, with the rest looked up from reference TRBV7-8 and TRBJ1-2, is GAGVSQSPRYKVAKRGQDVALRCDPISGHVSLFWYQQALGQGPEFLTYFQNEAQLDKSGLPSDRFFAERPEGSVSTLKIQRTQQEDSAVYLCASSFRSPPYGYTFGSGTRLTVV.

V is TRBV6-1 and J is TRBJ1-6; D unclear. CDR1 is MNHNS and CDR2 is SASEGT in the germline V gene. Between the trimmed V and J ends, which lost 4 bases and 14 bases, there was a span of 12 bases. The CDR3 covers 12 residues. Written as DNA, the CDR3 is TGTGCCAGCAGTGCCCGGGAGGGAGCCCTCCACTTT. Its protein product is CASSAREGALHF.

The rearrangement links TRBV15 to TRBJ2-1; 10 nucleotides match TRBD2. Per germline, CDR1 LNHNV and CDR2 YYDKDF (reference sequence). The CDR3 length is 13 residues. The ends lost 0 bases at V and 13 bases at J; junction bases unmatched: 3. This chain's CDR3 is CATSRDLAGGQFF. Written as DNA, the CDR3 is TGTGCCACCAGCAGAGATTTAGCGGGAGGTCAGTTCTTC.

This clonotype was counted a few times. V gene TRBV24-1 combines with J gene TRBJ1-5; D may be TRBD1 (6 bases). CDR1 and CDR2 from the germline V gene are KGHDR and SFDVKD. The CDR3 covers 15 residues. V lost 6 bases and J 0 bases, leaving 11 bases between the germline ends. This CDR3 is CATSKGGPSNQPQHF. CDR3 coding DNA: TGTGCCACCAGTAAGGGGGGCCCTAGCAATCAGCCCCAGCATTTT.

This clonotype was recorded a few times. The chain is built from TRBV7-2 and TRBJ2-3; possibly TRBD1 or TRBD2 for D (6 bases each). Germline CDR1 reads SGHTA; CDR2 reads FQGNSA. V lost 3 bases and J lost 3, with 19 bases in between. This CDR3 is 17 amino acids long. The CDR3 loop is CASSLMWGALGTDTQYF. DNA for the CDR3: TGTGCCAGCAGCTTGATGTGGGGGGCGCTCGGGACAGATACGCAGTATTTT.

The gene calls are TRBV29-1 and TRBJ2-1; TRBD2 matches at 12 bases. Germline trimming cut 1 base from V and 8 bases from J; bases unmatched to any gene: 9. The CDR3 spans 16 residues. Germline CDR1 SQVTM, CDR2 ANQGSEA. This chain's CDR3 is CSVEVRLAGAVDEQFF. The DNA for the CDR3 is TGCAGCGTTGAAGTCCGACTAGCGGGAGCCGTCGATGAGCAGTTCTTC.

This clonotype has only a few counts. The chain joins TRBV10-3 to TRBJ2-7; TRBD2 matches at 9 bases. With V trimmed by 4 bases and J by 3 bases, 7 bases remained unmatched. The CDR3 covers 15 residues. CDR1 and CDR2 from the germline V gene are ENHRY and SYGVKD. The CDR3 here is CAISAGVAGVYEQYF. CDR3 in DNA: TGTGCCATCAGTGCGGGAGTAGCGGGGGTCTACGAGCAGTACTTC.

The chain couples TRBV9 to TRBJ2-5; D ambiguous. Trimming removed 4 bases from V and 4 bases from J, with 11 bases in between. Per the germline V gene, CDR1 is SGDLS and CDR2 is YYNGEE. This CDR3 region has 13 residues. In nucleotides, the CDR3 is TGTGCCAGCAGCACCAGGCCCGGAGAGACCCAGTACTTC. Amino acids: CASSTRPGETQYF.

In this sample, this clonotype turned up a few times. The rearrangement uses TRBV7-2 and TRBJ2-3; TRBD2 matches at 9 bases. This CDR3 has 15 residues. Germline V CDR1 and CDR2: SGHTA, FQGNSA. The trim removed 5 bases at V and 7 bases at J, leaving 10 bases unmatched. In DNA form, the CDR3 reads TGTGCCAGCAGCCAAAATCGCCTAGCGGGGTATACGCAGTATTTT. Amino acid sequence: CASSQNRLAGYTQYF.

CDR3 sequence reads: CAISFTSGSVHEQYF. CDR3 sequence (DNA): TGTGCCATCAGTTTTACTAGCGGGAGTGTCCACGAGCAGTACTTC. This chain connects TRBV10-3 to TRBJ2-7; 11 nucleotides agree with TRBD2. CDR1 is ENHRY, CDR2 SYGVKD, per germline. Germline trimming cut 5 bases from V and 5 bases from J; bases unmatched to any gene: 8. The CDR3 runs 15 residues.

The CDR3 sequence is CATSDSGQPSYEQYF. The CDR3, as DNA: TGTGCCACCAGTGATTCGGGACAGCCATCCTACGAGCAGTACTTC. The genes are TRBV24-1 and TRBJ2-7, with 7 positions matching TRBD1. The CDR3 runs to 15 residues. V dropped 2 bases and J dropped 1; count of bases not matched to a gene: 4. CDR1 is KGHDR, CDR2 SFDVKD, per germline.

This clonotype has just a few counts. The chain links TRBV20-1 to TRBJ2-1; D remains unclear. Trimming took off 0 bases at V and 10 bases at J, with 10 bases between the two ends. Germline assignment: CDR1 DFQATT and CDR2 SNEGSKA (reference sequence). This CDR3 contains 12 residues. As DNA, the CDR3 is TGCAGTGCTAGAGATCGTCTCCTGGAGCAGTTCTTC. The encoded protein is CSARDRLLEQFF.

The sample holds a few counts of this clonotype. V usage is TRBV7-2 and J usage is TRBJ2-3; D might be TRBD2 (7 bases). Germline V gene data show CDR1 as SGHTA and CDR2 as FQGNSA. CDR3 length equals 13 residues. Trimming shortened V by 2 bases and J by 11 bases, and 14 bases separated the two germline ends. CDR3 DNA: TGTGCCAGCAGCTTAAACGCGGGGGCGGTGCAGTATTTT. It translates to CASSLNAGAVQYF.

The chain couples TRBV7-9 to TRBJ1-2; D uncertain. Germline CDR1 and CDR2: SEHNR and FQNEAQ (reference sequence). V was trimmed by 6 bases and J by 1 base, leaving 15 bases between them. This CDR3 is built from 15 residues. CDR3 sequence reads: CASRKDGRNNYGYTF. The CDR3 DNA reads as TGTGCCAGCAGGAAAGATGGACGGAATAACTATGGCTACACCTTC.

This clonotype was detected a few times. The J gene is TRBJ2-5, the V gene TRBV7-2, with 11 bases fitting TRBD2. V gave up 1 base and J gave up 2 bases; unmatched junction bases: 3. Germline V gene data show CDR1 as SGHTA and CDR2 as FQGNSA. The CDR3 has 16 residues. The CDR3 is CASSLGIAGGQETQYF. In DNA form, the CDR3 reads TGTGCCAGCAGCTTAGGGATAGCGGGGGGGCAAGAGACCCAGTACTTC.

This chain connects TRBV5-4 to TRBJ1-1; D remains ambiguous. The CDR3 covers 16 residues. With 3 bases removed from V and 2 bases from J, the gap between germline ends came to 17 bases. From germline, CDR1 is SGHNT and CDR2 YYREEE (reference sequence). This chain's CDR3 is CASSWWLVGLNTEAFF. The CDR3 coding sequence is TGTGCCAGCAGCTGGTGGTTGGTAGGACTAAACACTGAAGCTTTCTTT.

The CDR3 nucleotides read TGTGCCATCAGTCCGAACCCCGGGGGCTACACCTTC. Amino acid sequence: CAISPNPGGYTF. This chain joins TRBV10-3 and TRBJ1-2; D not resolved. Between the trimmed V and J ends, which lost 5 bases and 8 bases, there was a span of 12 bases. Germline V lookup: CDR1 ENHRY, CDR2 SYGVKD. The CDR3 has 12 residues.

This rearrangement joins TRBV10-3 to TRBJ1-1; D gene uncertain. The germline V and J ends were trimmed by 5 bases and 0 bases, with 7 bases remaining between them. CDR3 length: 13 amino acids. The germline gives CDR1 ENHRY, CDR2 SYGVKD. The CDR3 loop reads CAISYPLNTEAFF. In DNA, the CDR3 is TGTGCCATCAGTTACCCGCTGAACACTGAAGCTTTCTTT.

On this clonotype itself: At one end the junction does not follow the germline gene, possibly because of a read error. The chain is built from TRBV7-2 and TRBJ2-7; 7 bases align to TRBD1. Per the germline V gene, CDR1 is SGHTA and CDR2 is FQGNSA. CDR3 length equals 13 residues. The CDR3 DNA sequence: TGTGCCAGCAGCTACCCCCTCGACAGGGATCCTTCCTTC. This gives the protein CASSYPLDRDPSF.

This rearrangement joins TRBV6-5 to TRBJ1-6; 8 bases agree with TRBD1. CDR3 size: 13 residues. Germline CDR1 and CDR2: MNHEY and SVGAGI. Trimming removed 2 bases from V and 9 bases from J; junction bases left unmatched: 0. The CDR3 bases are TGTGCCAGCAGTTACGGACAGGGTTCACCCCTCCACTTT. As protein: CASSYGQGSPLHF.

The chain carries TRBV6-1 and TRBJ2-5, with 10 bases fitting TRBD2. The CDR3 spans 15 residues. Unmatched junction bases numbered 6, after V lost 7 bases and J lost 1 base. Germline V gene sequence: CDR1 MNHNS, CDR2 SASEGT. In nucleotides, the CDR3 is TGTGCCAGCAAGCTAGCGGGGGACTCCCAAGAGACCCAGTACTTC. Translating gives CASKLAGDSQETQYF.

V and J are TRBV5-4 and TRBJ2-3, with TRBD2 as a possible D gene (6 bases). Per the germline V gene, CDR1 is SGHNT and CDR2 is YYREEE (reference sequence). V was trimmed by 2 bases and J by 1 base, leaving 14 bases between them. The CDR3 is 16 amino acids. The chain's CDR3 is CASSFVPGGGTDTQYF. In DNA form, the CDR3 reads TGTGCCAGCAGCTTCGTCCCCGGGGGTGGCACAGATACGCAGTATTTT.

The genes are TRBV6-1 and TRBJ1-5; D not resolved. The V gene lost 6 bases and the J gene lost 5 bases, with 11 bases spanning the gap. Germline V gene data show CDR1 as MNHNS and CDR2 as SASEGT. This CDR3 contains 13 residues. The DNA of the CDR3 is TGTGCCAGCAGAGATTGGATGGATCAGCCCCAGCATTTT. Its protein product is CASRDWMDQPQHF.

The chain links TRBV6-5 to TRBJ2-7; 7 nucleotides match TRBD1. The germline V gene encodes CDR1 MNHEY and CDR2 SVGAGI. Trimming cost V 0 bases and J 6 bases; bases outside gene matches: 8. CDR3 length equals 15 residues. This CDR3 reads CASSYSSVSGGEQYF. The CDR3 DNA is TGTGCCAGCAGTTACTCGTCGGTGTCAGGGGGCGAGCAGTACTTC.

V gene TRBV30 combines with J gene TRBJ1-2; TRBD1 agrees at 8 bases. The CDR3 is 15 amino acids. Germline V gene sequence: CDR1 GTSNPN, CDR2 SVGIG (reference sequence). With V trimmed by 5 bases and J by 4 bases, 12 bases remained unmatched. CDR3 sequence reads: CAWVRWQGARYGYTF. Written as DNA, the CDR3 is TGTGCCTGGGTAAGGTGGCAGGGGGCGCGCTATGGCTACACCTTC.

This clonotype showed up just a few times. This chain joins TRBV6-1 and TRBJ1-1, with D possibly being TRBD1 (6 bases). The CDR3 runs to 13 residues. V lost 6 bases, J lost 2 bases, and 10 bases lay in between. CDR1 MNHNS and CDR2 SASEGT come from the germline V gene. The CDR3 reads CASRGHHNTEAFF. The CDR3 DNA is TGTGCCAGCAGGGGACACCATAACACTGAAGCTTTCTTT.